These 14 T cell receptor beta chains came from one sample sequenced in a study of tumor-infiltrating lymphocytes in localized non-small cell lung cancer. Libraries were prepared by immunoSEQ multiplex PCR; TCRdb keeps only in-frame clonotypes and omits some of them. The profile shows over 10,000 clones, 76% of them singletons. Specimen: uninvolved lung tissue not adjacent to the tumor. These receptors were taken from a human donor with non-small cell lung cancer.

This chain links TRBV27 with TRBJ1-4; 7 nucleotides line up with TRBD1. The V and J ends lost 6 bases and 6 bases, in that order; junction bases with no gene match: 10. The CDR3 has 15 residues. Germline assignment: CDR1 MNHEY and CDR2 SMNVEV (reference sequence). CDR3 sequence: CASSGRDRYHEKLFF. The CDR3 DNA sequence: TGTGCCAGCAGCGGACGGGACAGATACCATGAAAAACTGTTTTTT.

The V and J genes are TRBV28 and TRBJ1-4, with 10 positions matching TRBD1. The CDR3 has 17 amino acids. Germline CDR1 MDHEN, CDR2 SYDVKM. After removal of 5 bases from V and 4 bases from J, the junction contained 10 bases not matched to a gene. In DNA form, the CDR3 reads TGTGCCAGCAGTCGGGTGACCGGGACAGGGGTTAATGAAAAACTGTTTTTT. The encoded protein is CASSRVTGTGVNEKLFF.

The rearrangement joins TRBV6-5 to TRBJ2-7, with D tentatively TRBD1 (5 bases). CDR3 length: 16 amino acids. The V end lost 2 bases, the J end lost 5 bases, and 19 bases lay between the germline ends. CDR1 is MNHEY and CDR2 is SVGAGI in the germline V gene. The CDR3, as DNA: TGTGCCAGCAGTTACCAACCTAGTGCAGGGATCCACGAGCAGTACTTC. It is translated as CASSYQPSAGIHEQYF.

This sequence joins TRBV28 and TRBJ1-4; D gene ambiguous. CDR3 length equals 13 residues. Germline assignment: CDR1 MDHEN and CDR2 SYDVKM. Between the trimmed V and J ends, which lost 8 bases and 5 bases, there was a span of 12 bases. CDR3 loop: CASFGRANEKLFF. The CDR3 DNA reads as TGTGCCAGCTTCGGTCGGGCGAATGAAAAACTGTTTTTT.

V usage is TRBV10-3 and J usage is TRBJ2-7; possible D gene TRBD2, 6 bases. This CDR3 contains 14 residues. Germline CDR1 ENHRY, CDR2 SYGVKD. V was trimmed by 10 bases and J by 6 bases, leaving 22 bases between them. The CDR3 loop is CATQSPGAFSEQYF. CDR3 in DNA: TGTGCCACCCAAAGCCCGGGAGCCTTTAGCGAGCAGTACTTC.

The rearrangement uses TRBV15 and TRBJ2-7; 11 bases are shared with TRBD1. Losses at the gene ends were 3 bases for V and 2 bases for J; bases not matched to a gene: 0. Germline CDR1 reads LNHNV; CDR2 reads YYDKDF (reference sequence). The CDR3 sequence is 14 residues long. The CDR3 spells CATSRGQGAYEQYF. CDR3 nucleotide sequence: TGTGCCACCAGCAGGGGACAGGGGGCCTACGAGCAGTACTTC.

The V and J genes are TRBV9 and TRBJ2-5; D is possibly TRBD1 (5 bases). V dropped 3 bases and J dropped 1 base, with 10 bases sitting between them. The CDR3 has 14 amino acids. Germline V CDR1 and CDR2: SGDLS, YYNGEE. DNA for the CDR3: TGTGCCAGCAGCGGAAGGGGCGGCCAAGAGACCCAGTACTTC. The encoded protein is CASSGRGGQETQYF.

This clone is a singleton in its sample. The sample holds other DNA sequences that translate to the same CDR3. The chain is built from TRBV7-2 and TRBJ2-3, with a weak D call TRBD1 (6 bases). The germline gives CDR1 SGHTA, CDR2 FQGNSA. This CDR3 is built from 14 residues. V lost 4 bases and J 1 base, leaving 9 bases between the germline ends. CDR3 in amino acids: CASSSQGGTDTQYF. The DNA of the CDR3 is TGTGCCAGCAGCTCACAGGGAGGCACAGATACGCAGTATTTT.

This clone was observed a few times. This rearrangement joins TRBV19 to TRBJ1-5; D not certain. The V end lost 2 bases, the J end lost 0 bases, and 8 bases lay between the germline ends. The CDR3 loop spans 15 amino acids. Germline CDR1 reads LNHDA; CDR2 reads SQIVND (reference sequence). CDR3 DNA: TGTGCCAGTAGTATACAGATCTATAGCAATCAGCCCCAGCATTTT. Translating gives CASSIQIYSNQPQHF. The full variable domain, in which reference TRBV19 and TRBJ1-5 provide the parts outside the CDR3, is DGGITQSPKYLFRKEGQNVTLSCEQNLNHDAMYWYRQDPGQGLRLIYYSQIVNDFQKGDIAEGYSVSREKKESFPLTVTSAQKNPTAFYLCASSIQIYSNQPQHFGDGTRLSIL.

J is TRBJ1-2 and V is TRBV30; no definite D call. This CDR3 has 11 amino acids. Per germline, CDR1 GTSNPN and CDR2 SVGIG (reference sequence). The V end lost 3 bases, the J end lost 6 bases, and 8 bases lay between the germline ends. DNA of the CDR3: TGTGCCTGGAGCTGGGAAGATGGCTACACCTTC. Translated: CAWSWEDGYTF.

The chain has TRBV5-4 and TRBJ2-7; possibly TRBD1 for D (5 bases). The CDR3 runs 14 residues. Trimming took off 6 bases at V and 0 bases at J, with 13 bases between the two ends. Germline V lookup: CDR1 SGHNT, CDR2 YYREEE (reference sequence). Here the CDR3 DNA reads TGTGCCAGCAACCGGTGGGGCGGCTCCTACGAGCAGTACTTC. Its protein product is CASNRWGGSYEQYF.

The CDR3 protein is CASSLPGVGANVLTF. The CDR3 coding sequence is TGTGCCAGCAGCTTACCCGGGGTCGGGGCCAACGTCCTGACTTTC. The J gene is TRBJ2-6, the V gene TRBV7-9, with a tentative D call TRBD2 (5 bases). Germline-derived CDR1 and CDR2 are SEHNR and FQNEAQ (reference sequence). This CDR3 comprises 15 residues. V dropped 2 bases and J dropped 4 bases, with 9 bases sitting between them.

This clone has only a few counts. The rearrangement links TRBV29-1 to TRBJ2-3; D is undetermined. Germline-derived CDR1 and CDR2 are SQVTM and ANQGSEA. V lost 5 bases, J lost 6 bases, and 12 bases lay in between. The CDR3 has 12 residues. The CDR3 sequence: CSVTSISDTQYF. The CDR3 nucleotides read TGCAGCGTTACCTCGATCAGCGATACGCAGTATTTT.

The chain links TRBV4-3 to TRBJ1-5; maybe TRBD1 (6 bases). Trimming stripped 3 bases from V and 5 bases from J, with 14 bases between. Looked up from germline, CDR1 is LGHNA and CDR2 is YSLEER. The CDR3 has 15 residues. The CDR3, as DNA: TGCGCCAGCAGCCAGTTTCTACAGGGAGATCAGCCCCAGCATTTT. Translated, it gives CASSQFLQGDQPQHF.